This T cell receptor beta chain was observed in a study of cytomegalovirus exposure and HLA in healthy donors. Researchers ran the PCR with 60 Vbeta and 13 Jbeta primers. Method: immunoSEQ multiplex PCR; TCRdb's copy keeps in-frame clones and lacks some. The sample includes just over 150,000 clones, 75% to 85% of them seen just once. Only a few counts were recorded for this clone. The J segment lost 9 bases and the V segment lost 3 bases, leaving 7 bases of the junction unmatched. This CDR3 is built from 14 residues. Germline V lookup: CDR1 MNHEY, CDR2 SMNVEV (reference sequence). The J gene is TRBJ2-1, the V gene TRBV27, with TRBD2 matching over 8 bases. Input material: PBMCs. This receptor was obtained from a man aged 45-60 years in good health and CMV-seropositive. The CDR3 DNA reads TGTGCCAGCAGTTTTTTACTAGCGGATGGTGAGCAGTTCTTC. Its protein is CASSFLLADGEQFF.